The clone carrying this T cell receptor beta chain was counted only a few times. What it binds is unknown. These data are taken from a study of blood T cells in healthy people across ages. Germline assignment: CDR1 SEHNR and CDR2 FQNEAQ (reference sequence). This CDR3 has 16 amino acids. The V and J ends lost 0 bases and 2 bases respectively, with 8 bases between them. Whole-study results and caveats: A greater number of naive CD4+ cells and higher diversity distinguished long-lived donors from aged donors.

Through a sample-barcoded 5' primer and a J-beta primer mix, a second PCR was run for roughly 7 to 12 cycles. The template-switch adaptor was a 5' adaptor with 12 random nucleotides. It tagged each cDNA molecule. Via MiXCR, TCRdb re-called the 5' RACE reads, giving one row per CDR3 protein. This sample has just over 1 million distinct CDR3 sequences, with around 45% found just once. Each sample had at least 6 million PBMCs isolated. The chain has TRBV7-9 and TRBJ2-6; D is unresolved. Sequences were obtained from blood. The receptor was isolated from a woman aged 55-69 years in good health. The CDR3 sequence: CASSLAVPTGANVLTF. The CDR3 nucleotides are TGTGCCAGCAGCTTAGCGGTCCCCACTGGGGCCAACGTCCTGACTTTC.